This is a list of T cell receptor beta chains from one sample in a study of blood T cell repertoires in COVID-19. Only in-frame clones appear in the TCRdb table, and some are missing; sequencing was by immunoSEQ multiplex PCR. The sample records around 250,000 clones, just over 85% being singletons. Sequenced sample: peripheral blood. These receptors originate from a man aged 30-40 years who had recovered from COVID-19. Each CDR3 is given with its conserved first and last residue. The D gene is left open where the match is weak. The size entry is marked missing in some rows and otherwise reads once, few, many or a size class.

V: TRBV7-9; D: -; J: TRBJ1-5; size: -; DNA: TGTGCCAGCAGCTTAGCAGCAGGGCCCAATCAGCCCCAGCATTTT; CDR3: CASSLAAGPNQPQHF
V: TRBV6-5; D: -; J: TRBJ1-3; size: -; DNA: TGTGCCAGCAGTTGGGGGCCGCTCGGAAACACCATATATTTT; CDR3: CASSWGPLGNTIYF
V: TRBV4-3; D: TRBD1; J: TRBJ1-2; size: -; DNA: TGCGCCAGCAGCCGTGAAAGACAGGGGGTAGCGGGTGGCTACACCTTC; CDR3: CASSRERQGVAGGYTF
V: TRBV20-1; D: -; J: TRBJ1-2; size: -; DNA: TGCAGTGCTAGTCAAAAGTCCCGGGGGGGGATCCTACATGGCTACACCTTC; CDR3: CSASQKSRGGILHGYTF
V: TRBV10-3; D: TRBD1; J: TRBJ2-7; size: -; DNA: TGTGCCATCAGTGGGGGACAGGGTGGCTCCTACGAGCAGTACTTC; CDR3: CAISGGQGGSYEQYF
V: TRBV4-1; D: TRBD2; J: TRBJ2-1; size: -; DNA: TGCGCCAGCAGCCAGGATAGCGGGGGCCTCCTATACAATGAGCAGTTCTTC; CDR3: CASSQDSGGLLYNEQFF
V: TRBV24-1; D: -; J: TRBJ2-1; size: -; DNA: TGTGCCACCAGTGAGGGGATGCGGGTCGTCAATGAGCAGTTCTTC; CDR3: CATSEGMRVVNEQFF
V: TRBV24-1; D: -; J: TRBJ1-4; size: -; DNA: TGTGCCACCAGTGATCCGCGGCGTCCTAATGAAAAACTGTTTTTT; CDR3: CATSDPRRPNEKLFF
V: TRBV18; D: TRBD1; J: TRBJ2-7; size: -; DNA: TGTGCCAGCTCACCACTTGGACAGGGGGCCCACGAGCAGTACTTC; CDR3: CASSPLGQGAHEQYF
V: TRBV19; D: -; J: TRBJ2-5; size: -; DNA: TGTGCCACTAAGGGGGCGACGGGGGTGGAGACCCAGTACTTC; CDR3: CATKGATGVETQYF
V: TRBV2; D: TRBD1; J: TRBJ1-6; size: -; DNA: TGTGCCAGCAGCGGAAAAGGGGGGACAGGGGCCCCCAATAATTCACCCCTCCACTTT; CDR3: CASSGKGGTGAPNNSPLHF
V: TRBV6-5; D: TRBD1; J: TRBJ2-3; size: -; DNA: TGTGCCAGCAGTCTCTCCGGGACAGGGGAGGTGGGGCAGTATTTT; CDR3: CASSLSGTGEVGQYF
V: TRBV19; D: -; J: TRBJ1-4; size: once; DNA: TGTGCCAGTAGTCCAAAGTCTTTGAGACAGACAACTAATGAAAAACTGTTTTTT; CDR3: CASSPKSLRQTTNEKLFF
V: TRBV6-5; D: -; J: TRBJ2-3; size: -; DNA: TGTGCCAGCAGTTTGGAAGGACTCAGCACAGATACGCAGTATTTT; CDR3: CASSLEGLSTDTQYF
V: TRBV5-4; D: TRBD1; J: TRBJ1-2; size: once; DNA: TGTGCCAGCAGCTGGACGGGACAGCTTTTTTACACCTTC; CDR3: CASSWTGQLFYTF
V: TRBV11-2; D: -; J: TRBJ2-3; size: once; DNA: TGTGCCAGCAGCACCAACACGAGGGGGGGCATAGATACGCAGTATTTT; CDR3: CASSTNTRGGIDTQYF
V: TRBV5-6; D: -; J: TRBJ2-2; size: -; DNA: TGTGCCAGCAGCCCGGTGAGGACATGGGATCTCGGGGAGCTGTTTTTT; CDR3: CASSPVRTWDLGELFF
V: TRBV5-1; D: TRBD1; J: TRBJ1-1; size: -; DNA: TGCGCCAGCAGCTTGGCCCCACCGGGACAGGGTAACACTGAAGCTTTCTTT; CDR3: CASSLAPPGQGNTEAFF
V: TRBV19; D: TRBD1; J: TRBJ1-1; size: -; DNA: TGTGCCAGCCGACAGGGGGTGAACACTGAAGCTTTCTTT; CDR3: CASRQGVNTEAFF
V: TRBV5-4; D: TRBD2; J: TRBJ2-5; size: -; DNA: TGTGCCAGCAGCTCTAGCGGGGGGACGGAGACCCAGTACTTC; CDR3: CASSSSGGTETQYF
V: TRBV27; D: -; J: TRBJ2-7; size: -; DNA: TGTGCCAGCAGTTTATGGGACTCCTCCTACGAGCAGTACTTC; CDR3: CASSLWDSSYEQYF
V: TRBV11-2; D: -; J: TRBJ1-1; size: few; DNA: TGTGCCAGCACCAATCCCAGAACAGGGATTTTGGCTTTCTTT; CDR3: CASTNPRTGILAFF
V: TRBV6-1; D: -; J: TRBJ1-1; size: -; DNA: TGTGCCAGCAGTGAAACTATGAACACTGAAGCTTTCTTT; CDR3: CASSETMNTEAFF
V: TRBV6-4; D: -; J: TRBJ1-1; size: -; DNA: TGTGCCAGCAGGGGAGGGGGCACTGAAGCTTTCTTT; CDR3: CASRGGGTEAFF
V: TRBV19; D: TRBD2; J: TRBJ2-2; size: -; DNA: TGTGCCAGTAGTATACCGGGACTAGCGGGGGAAACCGGGGAGCTGTTTTTT; CDR3: CASSIPGLAGETGELFF